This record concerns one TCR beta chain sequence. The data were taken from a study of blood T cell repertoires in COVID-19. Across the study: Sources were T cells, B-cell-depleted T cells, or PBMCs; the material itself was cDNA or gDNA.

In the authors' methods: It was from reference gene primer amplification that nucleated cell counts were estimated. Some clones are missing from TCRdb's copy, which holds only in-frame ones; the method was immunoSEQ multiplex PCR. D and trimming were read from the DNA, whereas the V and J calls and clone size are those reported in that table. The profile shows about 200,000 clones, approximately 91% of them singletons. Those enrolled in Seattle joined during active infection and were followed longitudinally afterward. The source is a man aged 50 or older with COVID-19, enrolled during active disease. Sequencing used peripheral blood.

The CDR3 sequence: CASSARDRAPANYGYTF. The CDR3 DNA sequence: TGCGCCAGCAGTGCTAGGGACAGGGCCCCTGCTAACTATGGCTACACCTTC. The chain carries TRBV10-1 and TRBJ1-2, with 9 bases matching TRBD1. CDR1 WNHNN and CDR2 SYGVQD come from the germline V gene (reference sequence). The CDR3 runs to 17 residues. The ends lost 4 bases at V and 0 bases at J; junction bases unmatched: 9.